This T cell receptor beta chain was identified during a study of cytomegalovirus exposure and HLA in healthy donors. Study as a whole: The study's early data release held about 85 million unique TCRs from HLA-typed donors. Study results and limitations: In an earlier analysis, in some 500 donors, most V segments appeared productive either ~87% or ~30% of the time. Available immune exposure information was restricted to CMV serostatus only. TCR beta chains numbering about 160 were designated cytomegalovirus-associated.

PCR involved 60 Vbeta and 13 Jbeta primers. Sequenced by immunoSEQ multiplex PCR; TCRdb stores in-frame clones only, minus some. The table includes fewer than 250,000 clones, roughly 81% detected once. A few counts support this clone. Its antigen is currently unknown. The sequence derives from a woman aged 25 to 39 in good health and CMV-seropositive. Sequencing used PBMCs.

The CDR3 nucleotides read TGTGCCAGCAGCTTAGACCTCTACGGCTACACCTTC. Its translation: CASSLDLYGYTF. The chain has TRBV11-2 and TRBJ1-2; D unclear. Germline V gives CDR1 SGHAT, CDR2 FQNNGV. This CDR3 contains 12 residues. Trimming removed 0 bases from V and 8 bases from J, with 7 bases in between.